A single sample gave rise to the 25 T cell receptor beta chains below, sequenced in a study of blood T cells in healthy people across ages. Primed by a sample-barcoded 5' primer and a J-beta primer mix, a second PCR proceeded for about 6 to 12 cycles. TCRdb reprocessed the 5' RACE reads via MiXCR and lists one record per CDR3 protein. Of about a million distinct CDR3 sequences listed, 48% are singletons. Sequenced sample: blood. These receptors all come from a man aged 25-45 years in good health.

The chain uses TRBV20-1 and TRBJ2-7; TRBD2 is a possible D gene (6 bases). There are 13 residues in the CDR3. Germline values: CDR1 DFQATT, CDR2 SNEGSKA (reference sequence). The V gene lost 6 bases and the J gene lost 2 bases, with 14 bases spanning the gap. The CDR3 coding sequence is TGCAGTGCCCCGCCGGAGGGACCCTACGAGCAGTACTTC. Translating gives CSAPPEGPYEQYF.

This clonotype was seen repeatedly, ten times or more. The CDR3 DNA sequence: TGTGCCAGCAGCCAAGAAAGGTCTAGCGCTATTACAGATACGCAGTATTTT. This translates into CASSQERSSAITDTQYF. The gene calls are TRBV4-2 and TRBJ2-3, with D possibly being TRBD2 (6 bases). Germline V CDR1 and CDR2: LGHNA, YNFKEQ. The CDR3 is 17 residues long. V lost 0 bases to trimming and J lost 3 bases, with 16 bases between them.

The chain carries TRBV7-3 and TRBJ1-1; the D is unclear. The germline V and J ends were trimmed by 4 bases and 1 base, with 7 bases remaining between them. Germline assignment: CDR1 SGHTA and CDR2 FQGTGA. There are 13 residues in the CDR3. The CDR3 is CASSWQANTEAFF. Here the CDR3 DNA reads TGTGCCAGCAGCTGGCAGGCGAACACTGAAGCTTTCTTT.

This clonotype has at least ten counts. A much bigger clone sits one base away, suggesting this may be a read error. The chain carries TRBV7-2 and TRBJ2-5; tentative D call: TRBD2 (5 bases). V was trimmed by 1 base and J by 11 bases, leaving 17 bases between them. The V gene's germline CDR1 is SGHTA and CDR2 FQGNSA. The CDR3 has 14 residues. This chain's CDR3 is CASSLELAGNEQYF. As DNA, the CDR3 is TGTGCCAGCAGCTTAGAGTTAGCCGGGAATGAGCAGTACTTC.

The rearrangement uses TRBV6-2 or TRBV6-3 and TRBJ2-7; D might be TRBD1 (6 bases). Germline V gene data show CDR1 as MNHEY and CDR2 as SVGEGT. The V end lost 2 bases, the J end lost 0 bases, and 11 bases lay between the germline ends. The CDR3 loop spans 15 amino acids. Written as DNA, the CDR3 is TGTGCCAGCAGTTACAGGTCGGACAGCTCCTACGAGCAGTACTTC. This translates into CASSYRSDSSYEQYF.

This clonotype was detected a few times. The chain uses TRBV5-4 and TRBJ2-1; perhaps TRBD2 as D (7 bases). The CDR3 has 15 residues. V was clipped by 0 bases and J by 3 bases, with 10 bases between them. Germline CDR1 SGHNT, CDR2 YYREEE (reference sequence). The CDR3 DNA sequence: TGTGCCAGCAGCTTGGACAGGGACTACTACAATGAGCAGTTCTTC. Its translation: CASSLDRDYYNEQFF.

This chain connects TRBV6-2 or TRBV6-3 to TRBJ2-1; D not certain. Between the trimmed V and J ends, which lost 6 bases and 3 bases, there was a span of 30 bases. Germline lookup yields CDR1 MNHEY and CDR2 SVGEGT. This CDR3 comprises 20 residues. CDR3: CASSLNELGLRKPDYNEQFF. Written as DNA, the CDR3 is TGTGCCAGCAGCCTTAATGAACTGGGTCTTCGAAAACCCGACTACAATGAGCAGTTCTTC.

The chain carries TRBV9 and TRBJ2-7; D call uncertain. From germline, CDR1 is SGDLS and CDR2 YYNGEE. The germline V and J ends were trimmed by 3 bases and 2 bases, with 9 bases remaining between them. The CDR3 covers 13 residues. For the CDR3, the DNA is TGTGCCAGCAGCGGGGGTCTTACCTACGAGCAGTACTTC. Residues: CASSGGLTYEQYF. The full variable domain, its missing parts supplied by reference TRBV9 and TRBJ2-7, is DSGVTQTPKHLITATGQRVTLRCSPRSGDLSVYWYQQSLDQGLQFLIQYYNGEERAKGNILERFSAQQFPDLHSELNLSSLELGDSALYFCASSGGLTYEQYFGPGTRLTVT.

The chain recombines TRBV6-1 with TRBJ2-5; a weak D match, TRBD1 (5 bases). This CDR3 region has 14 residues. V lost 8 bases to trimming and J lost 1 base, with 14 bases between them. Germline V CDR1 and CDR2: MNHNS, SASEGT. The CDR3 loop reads CASRQGSFQETQYF. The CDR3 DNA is TGTGCCAGCCGTCAGGGAAGTTTCCAAGAGACCCAGTACTTC.

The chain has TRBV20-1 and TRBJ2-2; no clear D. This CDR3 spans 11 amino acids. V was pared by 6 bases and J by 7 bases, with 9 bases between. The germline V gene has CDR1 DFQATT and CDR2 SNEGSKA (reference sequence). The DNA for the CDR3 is TGCAGTGCCGTAGAGTTCGGGGAGCTGTTTTTT. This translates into CSAVEFGELFF.

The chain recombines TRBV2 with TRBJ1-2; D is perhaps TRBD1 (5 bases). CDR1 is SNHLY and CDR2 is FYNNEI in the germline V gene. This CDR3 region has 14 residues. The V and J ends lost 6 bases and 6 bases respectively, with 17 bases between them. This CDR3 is CASSSNAGRNGYTF. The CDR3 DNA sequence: TGTGCCAGCAGCAGCAATGCGGGACGGAATGGCTACACCTTC.

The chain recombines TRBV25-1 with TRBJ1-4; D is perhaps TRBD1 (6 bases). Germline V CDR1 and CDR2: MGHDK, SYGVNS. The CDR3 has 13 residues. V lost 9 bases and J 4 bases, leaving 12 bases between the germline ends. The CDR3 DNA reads TGTGCCAGTCAGGGGAGCGGTAATGAAAAACTGTTTTTT. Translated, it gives CASQGSGNEKLFF.

The CDR3 spells CASSLNEVYEQYF. The CDR3 DNA reads TGTGCCAGCAGCTTAAACGAGGTCTACGAGCAGTACTTC. The genes are TRBV7-9 and TRBJ2-7, with no clear D. Germline V gene sequence: CDR1 SEHNR, CDR2 FQNEAQ (reference sequence). With 2 bases removed from V and 3 bases from J, the gap between germline ends came to 8 bases. The CDR3 is made up of 13 amino acids.

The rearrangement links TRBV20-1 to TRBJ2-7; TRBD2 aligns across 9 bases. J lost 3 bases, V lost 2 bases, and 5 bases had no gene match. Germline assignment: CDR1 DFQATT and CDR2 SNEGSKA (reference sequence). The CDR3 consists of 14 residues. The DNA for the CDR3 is TGCAGTGCTAGATCTCTAGCGGGGCTCTACGAGCAGTACTTC. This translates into CSARSLAGLYEQYF.

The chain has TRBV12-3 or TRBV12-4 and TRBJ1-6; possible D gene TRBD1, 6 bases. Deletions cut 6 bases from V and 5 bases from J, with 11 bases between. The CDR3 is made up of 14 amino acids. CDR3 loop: CASSPYRDNSPLHF. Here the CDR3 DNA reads TGTGCCAGCAGCCCCTACAGGGATAATTCACCCCTCCACTTT.

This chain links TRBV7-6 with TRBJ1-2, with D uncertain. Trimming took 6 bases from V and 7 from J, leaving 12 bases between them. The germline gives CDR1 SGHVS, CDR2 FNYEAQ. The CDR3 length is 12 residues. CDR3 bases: TGTGCCAGCAGTTCCGCCCTTGGTGGCTACACCTTC. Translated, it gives CASSSALGGYTF.

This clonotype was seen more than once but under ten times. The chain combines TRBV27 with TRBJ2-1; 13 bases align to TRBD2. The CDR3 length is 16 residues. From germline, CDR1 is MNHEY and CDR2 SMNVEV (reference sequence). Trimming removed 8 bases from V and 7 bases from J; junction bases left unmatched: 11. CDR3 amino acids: CASSALLAGGTNEQFF. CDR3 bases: TGTGCCAGCTCGGCCTTACTAGCGGGGGGGACAAATGAGCAGTTCTTC.

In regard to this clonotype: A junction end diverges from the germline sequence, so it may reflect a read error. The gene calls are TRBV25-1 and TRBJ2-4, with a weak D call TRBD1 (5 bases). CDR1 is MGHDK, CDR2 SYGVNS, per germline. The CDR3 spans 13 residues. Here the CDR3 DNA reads TGTGCCAGCGGAAGGGCGGACAAAAGCATTCAGTACTTC. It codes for CASGRADKSIQYF.

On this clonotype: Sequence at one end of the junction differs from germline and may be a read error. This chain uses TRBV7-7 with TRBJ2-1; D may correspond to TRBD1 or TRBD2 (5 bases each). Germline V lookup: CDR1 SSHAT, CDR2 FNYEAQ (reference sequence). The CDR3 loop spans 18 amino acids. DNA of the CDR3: TGTGCTAGCAGCTTAGGAGAGGTGGGACCCCTAAGGTATAATGAGCAGTTCTTC. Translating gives CASSLGEVGPLRYNEQFF. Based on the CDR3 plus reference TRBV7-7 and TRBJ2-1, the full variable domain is GAGVSQSPRYKVTKRGQDVTLRCDPISSHATLYWYQQALGQGPEFLTYFNYEAQPDKSGLPSDRFSAERPEGSISTLTIQRTEQRDSAMYRCASSLGEVGPLRYNEQFFGPGTRLTVL.

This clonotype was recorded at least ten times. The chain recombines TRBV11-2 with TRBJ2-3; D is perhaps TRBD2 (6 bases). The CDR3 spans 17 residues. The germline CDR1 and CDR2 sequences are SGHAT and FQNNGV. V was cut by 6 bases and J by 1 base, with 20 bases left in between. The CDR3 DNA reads TGTGCCAGCAGGCCCAATGCGGGACCCCGCCGCACAGATACGCAGTATTTT. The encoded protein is CASRPNAGPRRTDTQYF.

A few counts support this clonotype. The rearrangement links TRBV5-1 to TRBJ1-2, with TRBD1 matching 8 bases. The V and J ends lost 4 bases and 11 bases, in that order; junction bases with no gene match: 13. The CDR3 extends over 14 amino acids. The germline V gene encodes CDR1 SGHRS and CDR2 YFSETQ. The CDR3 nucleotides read TGCGCCAGCAGCGGTGGAGACAGGGGTAGGGAGTACACCTTC. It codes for CASSGGDRGREYTF.

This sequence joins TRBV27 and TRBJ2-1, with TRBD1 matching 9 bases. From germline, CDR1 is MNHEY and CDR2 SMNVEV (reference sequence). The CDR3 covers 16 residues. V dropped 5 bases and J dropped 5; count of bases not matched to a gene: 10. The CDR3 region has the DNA TGTGCCAGCAGTGGTAACCGGGACAGGGTTCACAATGAGCAGTTCTTC. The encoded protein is CASSGNRDRVHNEQFF.

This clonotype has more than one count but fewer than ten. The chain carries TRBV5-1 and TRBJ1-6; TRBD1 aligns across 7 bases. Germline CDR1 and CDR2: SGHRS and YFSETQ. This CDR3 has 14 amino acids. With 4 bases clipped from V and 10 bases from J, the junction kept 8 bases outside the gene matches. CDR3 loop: CASSLRTGDSPLHF. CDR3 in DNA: TGCGCCAGCAGCCTGAGAACAGGGGACTCACCCCTCCACTTT.

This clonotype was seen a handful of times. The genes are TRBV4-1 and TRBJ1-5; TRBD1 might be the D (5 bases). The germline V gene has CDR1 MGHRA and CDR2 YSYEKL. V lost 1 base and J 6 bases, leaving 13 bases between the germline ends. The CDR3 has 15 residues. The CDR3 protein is CASSQAPRDGQPQHF. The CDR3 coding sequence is TGCGCCAGCAGCCAAGCTCCTAGGGACGGTCAGCCCCAGCATTTT.

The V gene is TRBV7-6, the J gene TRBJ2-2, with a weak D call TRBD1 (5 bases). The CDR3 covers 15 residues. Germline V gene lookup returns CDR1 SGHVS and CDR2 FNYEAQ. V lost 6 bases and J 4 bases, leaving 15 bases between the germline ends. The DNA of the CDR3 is TGTGCCAGCAGTACGACAGAGACGGTCACCGGGGAGCTGTTTTTT. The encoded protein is CASSTTETVTGELFF.